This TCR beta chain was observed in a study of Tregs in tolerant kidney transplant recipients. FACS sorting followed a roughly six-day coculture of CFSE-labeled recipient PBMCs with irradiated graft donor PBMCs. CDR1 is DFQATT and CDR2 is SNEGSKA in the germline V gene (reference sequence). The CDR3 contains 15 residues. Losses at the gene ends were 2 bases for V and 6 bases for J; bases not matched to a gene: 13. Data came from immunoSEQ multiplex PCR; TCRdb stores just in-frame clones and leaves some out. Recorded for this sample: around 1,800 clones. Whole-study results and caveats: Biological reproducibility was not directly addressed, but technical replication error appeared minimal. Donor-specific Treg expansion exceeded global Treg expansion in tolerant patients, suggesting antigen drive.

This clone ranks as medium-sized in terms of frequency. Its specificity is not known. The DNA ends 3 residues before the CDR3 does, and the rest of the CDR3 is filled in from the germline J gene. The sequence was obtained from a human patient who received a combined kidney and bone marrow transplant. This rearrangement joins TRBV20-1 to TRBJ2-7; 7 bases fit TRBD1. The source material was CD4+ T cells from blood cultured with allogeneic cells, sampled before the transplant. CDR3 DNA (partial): TGCAGTGCTAGACCCCTCGGGCTTCACAGGGGCGAG. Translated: CSARPLGLHRGE. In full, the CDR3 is CSARPLGLHRGEQYF.